One and the same sample provided the 18 T cell receptor beta chains below, sequenced in a study of regulatory T cells in long-lasting Graves disease. Assembly of TCR beta libraries relied on iRepertoire HTBI primers together with Arm-PCR of CDR3 regions. TCRdb re-called the multiplex PCR reads through MiXCR, storing one row per CDR3 protein. The sample contains 350,000 to 500,000 distinct CDR3 sequences, around 20% of which appear only once. Time point described: persistent/refractory GD, antithyroid drugs over 5 years with positive TRAb. Generation of the TCR library employed RNA extracted from PBMCs. The source material was peripheral blood mononuclear cells (PBMCs), sampled when the disease was refractory, from a patient treated with antithyroid drugs. Every receptor here comes from a female donor with Graves disease.

V usage is TRBV28 and J usage is TRBJ2-2; TRBD2 matches at 13 bases. The V gene's germline CDR1 is MDHEN and CDR2 SYDVKM. J gave up 0 bases and V 6 bases, and 7 bases lay outside the gene matches. This CDR3 has 18 amino acids. The CDR3, as DNA: TGTGCCAGCAGCAAGACTAGCGGGAGGAACGCGAACACCGGGGAGCTGTTTTTT. This codes for CASSKTSGRNANTGELFF.

This clonotype was seen at least ten times. This chain joins TRBV6-1 and TRBJ2-5, with D possibly being TRBD2 (6 bases). This CDR3 has 14 amino acids. The V end lost 3 bases, the J end lost 5 bases, and 13 bases lay between the germline ends. Germline CDR1 and CDR2: MNHNS and SASEGT. In DNA, the CDR3 is TGTGCCAGCAGTGAGTTGCGGGGTGGGGAGACCCAGTACTTC. It codes for CASSELRGGETQYF.

This clonotype showed up many times. This chain connects TRBV2 to TRBJ2-7; 7 positions match TRBD2. The germline gives CDR1 SNHLY, CDR2 FYNNEI. With V trimmed by 1 base and J by 9 bases, 15 bases remained unmatched. The CDR3 runs to 16 residues. This CDR3 reads CASSEDGLAGKMAQYF. DNA of the CDR3: TGTGCCAGCAGTGAAGACGGTTTAGCGGGTAAGATGGCGCAGTACTTC.

The J gene is TRBJ2-2, the V gene TRBV3-1; D ambiguous. The CDR3 covers 12 residues. The ends were cut back, 2 bases at V and 4 bases at J, with 2 bases in the middle. Germline CDR1 and CDR2: LGHDT and YNNKEL (reference sequence). CDR3 amino acids: CASSQLTGELFF. The CDR3 nucleotides are TGTGCCAGCAGCCAACTCACCGGGGAGCTGTTTTTT. Together with reference TRBV3-1 and TRBJ2-2, the CDR3 gives the full variable domain: DTAVSQTPKYLVTQMGNDKSIKCEQNLGHDTMYWYKQDSKKFLKIMFSYNNKELIINETVPNRFSPKSPDKAHLNLHINSLELGDSAVYFCASSQLTGELFFGEGSRLTVL.

The J gene is TRBJ1-1, the V gene TRBV5-1, with a tentative D call TRBD1 (5 bases). Trimming left V 0 bases short and J 1 base short, with 13 bases between. The CDR3 sequence is 16 residues long. Germline V gives CDR1 SGHRS, CDR2 YFSETQ. The CDR3 DNA reads TGCGCCAGCAGCTTGGCCGGGGGGGAGCAGAACACTGAAGCTTTCTTT. Translated: CASSLAGGEQNTEAFF.

V usage is TRBV5-1 and J usage is TRBJ2-2; tentative D call: TRBD2 (5 bases). The V end lost 0 bases, the J end lost 6 bases, and 9 bases lay between the germline ends. The V gene's germline CDR1 is SGHRS and CDR2 YFSETQ. The CDR3 contains 14 residues. CDR3 sequence (DNA): TGCGCCAGCAGCTTGGATCAGGAGGCCGGGGAGCTGTTTTTT. It translates to CASSLDQEAGELFF.

In its sample, this clonotype was seen many times. The CDR3, as DNA: TGTGCCAGCAGTTTACAGGTTAGCAATCAGCCCCAGCATTTT. Its translation is CASSLQVSNQPQHF. V gene TRBV12-3 or TRBV12-4 combines with J gene TRBJ1-5; the D is unclear. V gave up 2 bases and J gave up 0 bases, with 5 bases separating them. The CDR3 covers 14 residues.

In its sample, this clonotype was seen many times. The rearrangement joins TRBV2 to TRBJ2-1, with 8 bases identical to TRBD2. CDR3 length: 13 residues. Germline CDR1 SNHLY, CDR2 FYNNEI. The CDR3 DNA reads TGTGTCTCGTCGAGCGGGGGCTACAATGAGCAGTTCTTC. This translates into CVSSSGGYNEQFF.

There are many counts of this clonotype. The V gene is TRBV7-9, the J gene TRBJ2-2, with D possibly TRBD1 on 5 matching bases. Germline lookup yields CDR1 SEHNR and CDR2 FQNEAQ (reference sequence). The CDR3 is 14 amino acids. V lost 6 bases to trimming and J lost 3 bases, with 11 bases between them. The CDR3 nucleotides read TGTGCCAGCAGGCAAGACAGTTACACCGGGGAGCTGTTTTTT. Translated, it gives CASRQDSYTGELFF.

The chain links TRBV28 to TRBJ2-7, with 7 nucleotides matching TRBD1. The CDR3 covers 14 residues. Germline V CDR1 and CDR2: MDHEN, SYDVKM. V dropped 6 bases and J dropped 3; count of bases not matched to a gene: 8. The CDR3: CASRPGTDLYEQYF. The CDR3, as DNA: TGTGCCAGCAGACCCGGGACAGACCTCTACGAGCAGTACTTC.

The genes are TRBV6-1 and TRBJ2-7; the D call may be TRBD1 or TRBD2 (5 bases each). This CDR3 is 13 amino acids long. Germline assignment: CDR1 MNHNS and CDR2 SASEGT. Trimming took 5 bases from V and 7 from J, leaving 15 bases between them. Here the CDR3 DNA reads TGTGCCAGCAGTATAGGGACGGGCTGGGAGCAGTACTTC. This gives the protein CASSIGTGWEQYF.

This chain connects TRBV6-1 to TRBJ1-2; the D is unclear. The CDR3 is 16 amino acids. V was trimmed by 6 bases and J by 4 bases, leaving 21 bases between them. In germline, CDR1 is MNHNS, CDR2 SASEGT. The CDR3 bases are TGTGCCAGCAGCCTACACCGGGCCCAAGTCGGCTATGGCTACACCTTC. It yields the protein CASSLHRAQVGYGYTF.

This clonotype was seen more than once but under ten times. The V gene is TRBV29-1, the J gene TRBJ1-1; D is unclear. The CDR3 runs to 16 residues. The V gene lost 8 bases and the J gene lost 0 bases, with 22 bases spanning the gap. Germline CDR1 and CDR2: SQVTM and ANQGSEA. CDR3 DNA sequence: TGCAGCAGCTACAGTTTACTTTTTGGAGTGAACACTGAAGCTTTCTTT. Translation: CSSYSLLFGVNTEAFF. Filled out from reference TRBV29-1 and TRBJ1-1, the complete variable domain reads SAVISQKPSRDICQRGTSLTIQCQVDSQVTMMFWYRQQPGQSLTLIATANQGSEATYESGFVIDKFPISRPNLTFSTLTVSNMSPEDSSIYLCSSYSLLFGVNTEAFFGQGTRLTVV.

This clonotype was recorded a few times. This chain links TRBV11-3 with TRBJ2-5, with D unclear. The CDR3 contains 13 residues. Per germline, CDR1 SGHNT and CDR2 YENEEA. Between the trimmed V and J ends, which lost 8 bases and 6 bases, there was a span of 16 bases. This chain's CDR3 is CASSRAPGQTQYF. For the CDR3, the DNA is TGTGCCAGCTCCCGGGCCCCGGGCCAGACCCAGTACTTC.

The chain combines TRBV27 with TRBJ1-6; the match to TRBD1 covers 8 bases. The CDR3 loop spans 14 amino acids. Per germline, CDR1 MNHEY and CDR2 SMNVEV (reference sequence). Unmatched junction bases numbered 5, after V lost 6 bases and J lost 7 bases. The CDR3 region is CASSRTGLNSPLHF. The CDR3 nucleotides are TGTGCCAGCAGCAGGACAGGGTTGAATTCACCCCTCCACTTT.

There are a few counts of this clonotype. V gene TRBV12-3 or TRBV12-4 combines with J gene TRBJ1-1; weak D call: TRBD1 (5 bases). V lost 5 bases and J lost 0, with 13 bases in between. The CDR3 consists of 15 residues. This CDR3 is CASSPSGAMNTEAFF. CDR3 nucleotides: TGTGCCAGCAGTCCCTCCGGGGCTATGAACACTGAAGCTTTCTTT.

In this sample, this clonotype turned up many times. The chain has TRBV6-1 and TRBJ1-2; 9 bases align to TRBD1. There are 16 residues in the CDR3. The ends lost 6 bases at V and 2 bases at J; junction bases unmatched: 10. Germline values: CDR1 MNHNS, CDR2 SASEGT. This CDR3 reads CASRPPGQGKNYGYTF. For the CDR3, the DNA is TGTGCCAGCAGACCCCCGGGACAGGGTAAAAACTATGGCTACACCTTC.

This chain connects TRBV5-1 to TRBJ2-7; 8 nucleotides agree with TRBD1. Unmatched junction bases numbered 5, after V lost 1 base and J lost 5 bases. Per the germline V gene, CDR1 is SGHRS and CDR2 is YFSETQ. The CDR3 extends over 14 amino acids. For the CDR3, the DNA is TGCGCCAGCAGCTTGCAGGGGGCTGGGGACGAGCAGTACTTC. It specifies CASSLQGAGDEQYF.